Listed below are T cell receptor beta chains from one sample, sequenced in a study of vaccination and CD4 T cells after COVID-19. TCRdb analysed the PCR reads with MiXCR anew, one entry per CDR3 protein. The repertoire has roughly 12,000 distinct CDR3 sequences, about 48% of them found once; the top ten carry 20% to 25%. No antigen has been identified for these receptors. The material sequenced was cultured CD4+ T cells from blood, taken after SARS-CoV-2 vaccination. These receptors were taken from a human donor with COVID-19. Both conserved end residues are part of each CDR3. A D gene is named only where the DNA matches it firmly. Clone sizes are given selectively: once, few, many, or a class where the clone is expanded.

D,size,V,J,CDR3,DNA
TRBD1,few,TRBV6-1,TRBJ2-5,CASSERGQLETQYF,TGTGCCAGCAGTGAACGGGGACAGCTGGAGACCCAGTACTTC
TRBD1,.,TRBV27,TRBJ1-1,CASRPGGQGLGLNTEAFF,TGTGCCAGCCGCCCGGGGGGACAGGGCCTGGGGTTGAACACTGAAGCTTTCTTT
TRBD1,few,TRBV6-5,TRBJ1-1,CASSYSTGDKTEAFF,TGTGCCAGCAGTTACTCTACAGGGGATAAAACTGAAGCTTTCTTT
.,.,TRBV19,TRBJ1-5,CASSADRNQPQHF,TGTGCCAGTAGTGCTGACAGGAATCAGCCCCAGCATTTT
.,.,TRBV20-1,TRBJ2-2,CSARESSGSTGELFF,TGCAGTGCTAGAGAATCCAGCGGAAGCACCGGGGAGCTGTTTTTT
TRBD1,few,TRBV20-1,TRBJ1-5,CSARPPRGGKSPQHF,TGCAGTGCGCGACCGCCCAGGGGGGGGAAATCGCCCCAGCATTTT
.,.,TRBV30,TRBJ1-2,CAWSAGGGYTF,TGTGCCTGGAGTGCGGGTGGGGGCTACACCTTC
TRBD1,.,TRBV18,TRBJ1-2,CASSAQGSYTF,TGTGCCAGCTCAGCACAGGGGTCCTACACCTTC
TRBD1,few,TRBV7-7,TRBJ2-5,CASSLAGGFEETQYF,TGTGCTAGCAGCTTAGCAGGGGGATTCGAAGAGACCCAGTACTTC
.,.,TRBV6-2/TRBV6-3,TRBJ2-1,CASSRGGGVNEQFF,TGTGCCAGCAGCAGAGGAGGGGGCGTAAATGAGCAGTTCTTC
.,few,TRBV15,TRBJ1-5,CATSRGDRSNQPQHF,TGTGCCACCAGCAGGGGTGATCGTAGCAATCAGCCCCAGCATTTT
.,few,TRBV6-1,TRBJ2-1,CAASGKVSNEQFF,TGTGCCGCCTCCGGGAAGGTTTCCAATGAGCAGTTCTTC
.,.,TRBV7-3,TRBJ2-1,CASSLTPGSGEQFF,TGTGCCAGCAGCTTAACCCCGGGGAGCGGGGAGCAGTTCTTC
TRBD1,.,TRBV2,TRBJ2-7,CASSVLSTGLGEQYF,TGTGCCAGCAGCGTTCTGTCGACAGGGCTAGGGGAGCAGTACTTC